This paragraph reports one T cell receptor beta chain. The sample belongs to a study of cytomegalovirus exposure and HLA in healthy donors. A multiplex PCR was run with 60 Vbeta primers and 13 Jbeta primers. Generated by immunoSEQ multiplex PCR, the TCRdb table keeps only in-frame clones and is missing some. This repertoire includes some 110,000 clones. The CDR3 contains 11 residues. Germline loops: CDR1 MNHEY, CDR2 SVGAGI. The V end lost 5 bases, the J end lost 3 bases, and 4 bases lay between the germline ends. The source material was PBMCs. The chain joins TRBV6-5 to TRBJ2-5, with D uncertain. This TCR came from a man in his forties or fifties in good health and CMV-seronegative. The CDR3 DNA reads as TGTGCCAGCAGTCGAGAAGAGACCCAGTACTTC. Its translation is CASSREETQYF.